Sequencing of this T cell receptor (beta chain) was carried out in a study of Graves' ophthalmopathy and Graves' hyperthyroidism. In the study overall: Peripheral blood sampling preceded any treatment and occurred at initial diagnosis.

RNA transcripts yielded amplified TCR beta CDR3 regions. The first-round RT-PCR employed HTBI primers together with the Qiagen OneStep RT-PCR kit. A multiplex PCR was then performed as the second round. From the multiplex PCR reads, TCRdb called clonotypes with MiXCR, one entry per CDR3 protein. The sample lists some 750,000 distinct CDR3 sequences, around 40% occurring once. V dropped 5 bases and J dropped 3 bases, with 12 bases sitting between them. This CDR3 has 14 amino acids. CDR1 SGHTA and CDR2 FQGNSA come from the germline V gene. Study results and caveats: Ophthalmopathy cases were distinguished from stable hyperthyroidism by a 13-signature model, reaching about 91% sensitivity and 70% to 84% specificity. Most clonotypes expanded in thyroid above 0.001 frequency were present in blood too.

Concerning this clonotype itself: Its cognate antigen is unknown.

Sequencing was done on a sample of peripheral blood. This sequence joins TRBV7-2 and TRBJ2-3; D might be TRBD1 (5 bases). The sequence came from an adult man with Graves' ophthalmopathy. CDR3 sequence reads: CASSVQGETDTQYF. The CDR3, as DNA: TGTGCCAGCAGCGTTCAGGGCGAGACAGATACGCAGTATTTT.